One sample yielded the 25 T cell receptor beta chains listed below, sequenced in a study of response to subunit inactivated influenza vaccine. TCRdb recomputed calls from the RT-PCR reads with MiXCR, one row per CDR3 protein. This table holds some 160,000 distinct CDR3 sequences, approximately 10% found once. Sample: non-naive T cells sorted from PBMCs, taken more than 35 days after vaccination. The source is a man between 50 and 59 years old who received an inactivated influenza vaccine.

In this sample, this clonotype turned up many times. The rearrangement links TRBV5-6 to TRBJ2-4; D not certain. Germline values: CDR1 SGHDT, CDR2 YYEEEE. The CDR3 sequence is 14 residues long. V lost 0 bases, J lost 2 bases, and 6 bases lay in between. The CDR3 nucleotides are TGTGCCAGCAGCTTGGCCGTTTCCAAAAACATTCAGTACTTC. Protein sequence: CASSLAVSKNIQYF.

This clonotype appeared many times. The chain has TRBV5-1 and TRBJ1-1, with TRBD1 identical over 9 bases. Trimming took 4 bases from V and 0 from J; bases not matched to a gene: 10. CDR1 and CDR2 (germline): SGHRS, YFSETQ. The CDR3 sequence is 17 residues long. This CDR3 reads CASSVNLGQGLNTEAFF. The DNA for the CDR3 is TGCGCCAGCAGCGTGAACTTGGGACAGGGCCTGAACACTGAAGCTTTCTTT.

This clonotype came up a few times. The rearrangement links TRBV20-1 to TRBJ2-7; D may be TRBD1 or TRBD2 (5 bases each). Trimming removed 6 bases from V and 0 bases from J, with 18 bases in between. The CDR3 covers 15 residues. The germline gives CDR1 DFQATT, CDR2 SNEGSKA (reference sequence). As DNA, the CDR3 is TGCAGTGCCAGCCATGGGGCAGGGAGCTCCTACGAGCAGTACTTC. It yields the protein CSASHGAGSSYEQYF.

The chain carries TRBV3-1 and TRBJ1-3; perhaps TRBD1 as D (5 bases). Germline V gives CDR1 LGHDT, CDR2 YNNKEL (reference sequence). The CDR3 is 15 residues long. Trimming pared 4 bases from V and 4 bases from J, leaving 14 bases between. The DNA for the CDR3 is TGTGCCAGCAGCCGGGGGGGGTTCGGCGGAAACACCATATATTTT. It translates to CASSRGGFGGNTIYF.

This clonotype has just a few counts. This chain connects TRBV7-2 to TRBJ2-5; D ambiguous. Trimming pared 4 bases from V and 7 bases from J, leaving 10 bases between. CDR3 size: 12 residues. Germline V lookup: CDR1 SGHTA, CDR2 FQGNSA. In DNA, the CDR3 is TGTGCCAGCAGCTCCCGGTCGGGGACCCAGTACTTC. Translating it yields CASSSRSGTQYF.

A word on this clonotype: With a much larger clone just one base away, this may be a read error. V gene TRBV4-3 combines with J gene TRBJ1-4, with D unclear. This CDR3 region has 13 residues. From germline, CDR1 is LGHNA and CDR2 YSLEER. CDR3 sequence reads: CASSQELRDQVLF. As DNA, the CDR3 is TGCGCCAGCAGCCAAGAACTGCGTGATCAGGTGCTTTTT.

This clonotype was counted ten times or more. The CDR3 bases are TGTGCCAGCAGCTTAAGGGGTGGGGAGCTGTTTTTT. Amino acid sequence: CASSLRGGELFF. J is TRBJ2-2 and V is TRBV11-2; D might be TRBD1 (5 bases). Germline V CDR1 and CDR2: SGHAT, FQNNGV. V gave up 2 bases and J gave up 8 bases, with 6 bases separating them. This CDR3 has 12 residues.

The chain couples TRBV7-2 to TRBJ2-7, with 9 bases that match TRBD1. The length of the CDR3 is 15 residues. Looked up from germline, CDR1 is SGHTA and CDR2 is FQGNSA. The ends lost 5 bases at V and 0 bases at J; junction bases unmatched: 5. CDR3 region: CASSLQGASSYEQYF. DNA for the CDR3: TGTGCCAGCAGCCTACAGGGGGCGAGCTCCTACGAGCAGTACTTC.

This clonotype turned up a few times. The chain recombines TRBV29-1 with TRBJ1-2, with D perhaps TRBD1 (6 bases). The CDR3 runs to 11 residues. Trimming left V 4 bases short and J 8 bases short, with 11 bases between. The germline V gene has CDR1 SQVTM and CDR2 ANQGSEA. The CDR3 region has the DNA TGCAGCGTTGTAGCCGGGGGCGGCTACACCTTC. This codes for CSVVAGGGYTF.

The rearrangement joins TRBV4-2 to TRBJ2-7, with D unresolved. Per the germline V gene, CDR1 is LGHNA and CDR2 is YNFKEQ. V was cut by 0 bases and J by 5 bases, with 8 bases left in between. The CDR3 is 13 amino acids. The CDR3 loop is CASSQDSIDEQYF. DNA for the CDR3: TGTGCCAGCAGCCAAGACTCCATAGACGAGCAGTACTTC.

CDR3 sequence (DNA): TGCAGTGCCCGGGGGACTGGGGCCTTTTGGGAGTATTTT. Protein sequence: CSARGTGAFWEYF. The rearrangement joins TRBV20-1 to TRBJ2-3; D is perhaps TRBD2 (6 bases). There are 13 residues in the CDR3. V was clipped by 6 bases and J by 13 bases, with 23 bases between them. Germline V CDR1 and CDR2: DFQATT, SNEGSKA (reference sequence).

This clonotype was seen more than once but under ten times. V and J are TRBV5-8 and TRBJ2-7; D possibly corresponds to TRBD2 (6 bases). With 2 bases removed from V and 4 bases from J, the gap between germline ends came to 16 bases. The CDR3 extends over 15 amino acids. CDR1 SGHTS and CDR2 YDEGEE come from the germline V gene. CDR3: CASSFGGNPRYEQYF. The CDR3 DNA reads as TGTGCCAGCAGCTTTGGGGGGAATCCTCGGTACGAGCAGTACTTC.

This rearrangement joins TRBV12-3 or TRBV12-4 to TRBJ2-2, with TRBD2 identical over 8 bases. Trimming removed 6 bases from V and 6 bases from J; junction bases left unmatched: 15. This CDR3 region has 17 residues. This CDR3 is CASSRSNSGTSPGELFF. In nucleotides, the CDR3 is TGTGCCAGCAGCCGCTCAAACTCCGGGACTAGTCCCGGGGAGCTGTTTTTT.

This chain connects TRBV10-1 to TRBJ1-1; TRBD1 matches 7 bases. The germline V gene has CDR1 WNHNN and CDR2 SYGVQD (reference sequence). The CDR3 runs 14 residues. With V trimmed by 4 bases and J by 1 base, 3 bases remained unmatched. For the CDR3, the DNA is TGCGCCAGCAGTGGACAGGGAAAGAACACTGAAGCTTTCTTT. Translated, it gives CASSGQGKNTEAFF.

This clonotype was counted between two and nine times. This chain joins TRBV12-3 or TRBV12-4 and TRBJ2-3; 16 nucleotides match TRBD2. After removal of 5 bases from V and 1 base from J, the junction contained 6 bases not matched to a gene. This CDR3 is 18 amino acids long. The CDR3 sequence is CASSRGLAGGPGTDTQYF. CDR3 sequence (DNA): TGTGCCAGCAGTCGGGGACTAGCGGGGGGGCCGGGCACAGATACGCAGTATTTT.

The V call is TRBV14, the J call TRBJ2-1; D call uncertain. The V end was cut by 4 bases, the J end by 8 bases, with 9 bases between. This CDR3 is built from 12 residues. Germline loops: CDR1 SGHDN, CDR2 FVKESK. Written as DNA, the CDR3 is TGTGCCAGCAGCCGGGCCCGTGATGAGCAGTTCTTC. Protein product: CASSRARDEQFF.

The V and J genes are TRBV5-3 and TRBJ2-1; D remains unclear. TRBV5-3 is an ORF for which the function is uncertain. Trimming cost V 3 bases and J 4 bases, with 14 bases left between them. This CDR3 is built from 15 residues. CDR3 DNA sequence: TGTGCCAGAAGCTCTCCCCCGGCAGCATACAATGAGCAGTTCTTC. Translation: CARSSPPAAYNEQFF.

V gene TRBV7-9 combines with J gene TRBJ2-5; a possible D gene is TRBD2 (6 bases). Germline V gene lookup returns CDR1 SEHNR and CDR2 FQNEAQ (reference sequence). V was pared by 5 bases and J by 4 bases, with 17 bases between. This CDR3 has 15 residues. DNA for the CDR3: TGTGCCAGCAGCCCCGGGAGTCTAGATGGAGAGACCCAGTACTTC. Its translation: CASSPGSLDGETQYF.

The chain employs TRBV6-2 or TRBV6-3 and TRBJ2-2; either TRBD1 or TRBD2 may supply D (6 bases each). V dropped 6 bases and J dropped 0 bases, with 14 bases sitting between them. The CDR3 has 16 amino acids. Per germline, CDR1 MNHEY and CDR2 SVGEGT. The CDR3 bases are TGTGCCAGCAGGAGGAGGGGGTTCGCGAACACCGGGGAGCTGTTTTTT. This codes for CASRRRGFANTGELFF.

This clonotype showed up many times. V gene TRBV24-1 combines with J gene TRBJ2-1; D perhaps matches TRBD2 (7 bases). Trimming took off 4 bases at V and 6 bases at J, with 15 bases between the two ends. The CDR3 is 15 residues long. Germline CDR1 and CDR2: KGHDR and SFDVKD. The chain's CDR3 is CATSEPGGRRNEQFF. CDR3 bases: TGTGCCACCAGTGAACCGGGGGGCAGACGCAATGAGCAGTTCTTC.

The chain joins TRBV7-9 to TRBJ2-3; the match to TRBD2 covers 9 bases. Germline CDR1 and CDR2: SEHNR and FQNEAQ (reference sequence). The CDR3 spans 16 residues. Trimming at V came to 5 bases and at J to 4 bases, leaving 10 bases not matched to a gene. The CDR3 DNA is TGTGCCAGCAGCCCCCCGGGGCGGGGGGGCGCAGATACGCAGTATTTT. The encoded protein is CASSPPGRGGADTQYF.

This clonotype has only one observation. The chain couples TRBV7-8 to TRBJ2-5, with D possibly matching TRBD2 (7 bases). V lost 5 bases, J lost 4 bases, and 20 bases lay in between. The CDR3 spans 16 residues. Germline V gene lookup returns CDR1 SGHVS and CDR2 FQNEAQ. The CDR3 coding sequence is TGTGCCAGCAGCCCGCGGTGGGGGGGCCGGGTAGAGACCCAGTACTTC. Residues: CASSPRWGGRVETQYF.

The V and J genes are TRBV12-3 or TRBV12-4 and TRBJ1-5; 11 positions agree with TRBD1. This CDR3 is built from 16 residues. Trimming cost V 3 bases and J 2 bases; bases outside gene matches: 3. CDR3 nucleotides: TGTGCCAGCAGTTTCGGACAGGGGGCAGGCAATCAGCCCCAGCATTTT. Translating gives CASSFGQGAGNQPQHF.

This clonotype was counted ten times or more. The chain combines TRBV12-3 or TRBV12-4 with TRBJ2-7, with D possibly matching TRBD2 (6 bases). The CDR3 is made up of 14 amino acids. Trimming shortened V by 2 bases and J by 8 bases, and 16 bases separated the two germline ends. CDR3 loop: CASSLLGTATKQYF. In DNA, the CDR3 is TGTGCCAGCAGTTTATTAGGGACTGCTACGAAGCAGTACTTC.

The chain carries TRBV11-2 and TRBJ2-2; TRBD1 might be the D (5 bases). Germline V gene lookup returns CDR1 SGHAT and CDR2 FQNNGV. The ends were cut back, 1 base at V and 5 bases at J, with 14 bases in the middle. The CDR3 extends over 16 amino acids. CDR3 DNA: TGTGCCAGCAGCTTAGGCAGGGATCATGATACCGGGGAGCTGTTTTTT. Amino acids: CASSLGRDHDTGELFF. Variable domain in full (rest from reference TRBV11-2 and TRBJ2-2): EAGVAQSPRYKIIEKRQSVAFWCNPISGHATLYWYQQILGQGPKLLIQFQNNGVVDDSQLPKDRFSAERLKGVDSTLKIQPAKLEDSAVYLCASSLGRDHDTGELFFGEGSRLTVL.